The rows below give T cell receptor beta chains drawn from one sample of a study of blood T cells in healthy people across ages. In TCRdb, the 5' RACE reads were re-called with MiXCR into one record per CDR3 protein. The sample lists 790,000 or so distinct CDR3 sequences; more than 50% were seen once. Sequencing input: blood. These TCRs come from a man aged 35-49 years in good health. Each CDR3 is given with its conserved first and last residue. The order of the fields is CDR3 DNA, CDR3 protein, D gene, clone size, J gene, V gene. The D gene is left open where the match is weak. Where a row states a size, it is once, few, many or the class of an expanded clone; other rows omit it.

CDR3 DNA: TGCGCCAGCAGCCAGATAATACGGGACGAGCAGTACTTC
CDR3 protein: CASSQIIRDEQYF
D gene: -
clone size: few
J gene: TRBJ2-7
V gene: TRBV4-3

CDR3 DNA: TGTGCCAGCAGCCTGCTACTAGCGGGGGCTAGCACAGATACGCAGTATTTT
CDR3 protein: CASSLLLAGASTDTQYF
D gene: TRBD2
clone size: -
J gene: TRBJ2-3
V gene: TRBV7-9

CDR3 DNA: TGTGCCATCAGTGACCTTAGCGGGAGGGGCTCCTACGAGCAGTACTTC
CDR3 protein: CAISDLSGRGSYEQYF
D gene: TRBD2
clone size: -
J gene: TRBJ2-7
V gene: TRBV10-3

CDR3 DNA: TGTGCCAGCAGCCGGGACAGGGCGAAAGATCAGCCCCAGCATTTT
CDR3 protein: CASSRDRAKDQPQHF
D gene: TRBD1
clone size: -
J gene: TRBJ1-5
V gene: TRBV5-5

CDR3 DNA: TGTGCCAGCTCCCCCCGTGGTGGACAGTACAGCACAGATACGCAGTATTTT
CDR3 protein: CASSPRGGQYSTDTQYF
D gene: -
clone size: -
J gene: TRBJ2-3
V gene: TRBV18

CDR3 DNA: TGTGCCAGCAGTTACGGTGGACAGAGAAGAGACTATGGCTACACCTTC
CDR3 protein: CASSYGGQRRDYGYTF
D gene: -
clone size: -
J gene: TRBJ1-2
V gene: TRBV6-5

CDR3 DNA: TGCAGTGCTAGACAAAGCGGGAGTCGTACCAAAAACATTCAGTACTTC
CDR3 protein: CSARQSGSRTKNIQYF
D gene: TRBD2
clone size: -
J gene: TRBJ2-4
V gene: TRBV20-1

CDR3 DNA: TGCAGTGCTCCTGAATTCAATGAGCAGTTCTTC
CDR3 protein: CSAPEFNEQFF
D gene: -
clone size: -
J gene: TRBJ2-1
V gene: TRBV20-1

CDR3 DNA: TGCAGTGCTCAGACGGAGGGGAGCTCCTATAATTCACCCCTCCACTTT
CDR3 protein: CSAQTEGSSYNSPLHF
D gene: -
clone size: -
J gene: TRBJ1-6
V gene: TRBV20-1

CDR3 DNA: TGTGCCATCAGTGAGCTGGGACTAGCGGGGAACAATGAGCAGTTCTTC
CDR3 protein: CAISELGLAGNNEQFF
D gene: TRBD2
clone size: few
J gene: TRBJ2-1
V gene: TRBV10-3

CDR3 DNA: TGTGCCATCAGTGAGGGTGGGCGGGGGGATACCTACGAGCAGTACTTC
CDR3 protein: CAISEGGRGDTYEQYF
D gene: TRBD2
clone size: -
J gene: TRBJ2-7
V gene: TRBV10-3

CDR3 DNA: TGCAGTGCTAGAGATATAAAAGGGTCCTACGAGCAGTACTTC
CDR3 protein: CSARDIKGSYEQYF
D gene: -
clone size: -
J gene: TRBJ2-7
V gene: TRBV20-1

CDR3 DNA: TGTGCCAGCACTTATGAGCCCAGTAATGAAAAACTGTTTTTT
CDR3 protein: CASTYEPSNEKLFF
D gene: -
clone size: once
J gene: TRBJ1-4
V gene: TRBV6-1

CDR3 DNA: TGTGCCAGCAGTTTAAGGTCCGCGCTTAGTGGAGATACGCAGTATTTT
CDR3 protein: CASSLRSALSGDTQYF
D gene: -
clone size: -
J gene: TRBJ2-3
V gene: TRBV28

CDR3 DNA: TGCAGCGTCCGAAACTCTCCATACGGCCACGAGCAGTACTTC
CDR3 protein: CSVRNSPYGHEQYF
D gene: -
clone size: -
J gene: TRBJ2-7
V gene: TRBV29-1

CDR3 DNA: TGTGCCAGCAGCTCCTCCATTTACGAGCAGTACTTC
CDR3 protein: CASSSSIYEQYF
D gene: -
clone size: -
J gene: TRBJ2-7
V gene: TRBV6-2/TRBV6-3

CDR3 DNA: TGTGTCAGCAGCCTAACTAGCGGTTACACAGATACGCAGTATTTT
CDR3 protein: CVSSLTSGYTDTQYF
D gene: TRBD2
clone size: -
J gene: TRBJ2-3
V gene: TRBV7-9

CDR3 DNA: TGTGCCTGGAGTGTAGGCGGTGCAACTAATGAAAAACTGTTTTTT
CDR3 protein: CAWSVGGATNEKLFF
D gene: -
clone size: -
J gene: TRBJ1-4
V gene: TRBV30

CDR3 DNA: TGCAGTGCTAGGGGTTCACATCTCCACTCTACAGAATACAATCAGCCCCAGCATTTT
CDR3 protein: CSARGSHLHSTEYNQPQHF
D gene: -
clone size: -
J gene: TRBJ1-5
V gene: TRBV20-1

CDR3 DNA: TGTGCCAGCAGTGAGCCCCAGATCACAGATACGCAGTATTTT
CDR3 protein: CASSEPQITDTQYF
D gene: -
clone size: -
J gene: TRBJ2-3
V gene: TRBV25-1

CDR3 DNA: TGTGCCATCAGTGAGTCGGGACAGCAAGAGACCCAGTACTTC
CDR3 protein: CAISESGQQETQYF
D gene: TRBD1
clone size: many
J gene: TRBJ2-5
V gene: TRBV10-3

CDR3 DNA: TGTGCCAGCAGCTTAGTGCCTAGCGGGCCGGGAGAGCAGTACTTC
CDR3 protein: CASSLVPSGPGEQYF
D gene: TRBD2
clone size: few
J gene: TRBJ2-7
V gene: TRBV7-2

CDR3 DNA: TGTGCCAGCAGTTTAGATCAGGGAGTGGAGCAGTACTTC
CDR3 protein: CASSLDQGVEQYF
D gene: -
clone size: few
J gene: TRBJ2-7
V gene: TRBV12-3/TRBV12-4

CDR3 DNA: TGTGCCAGCAGCCTCGACAGCCGCGTCCAAAACATTCAGTACTTC
CDR3 protein: CASSLDSRVQNIQYF
D gene: -
clone size: few
J gene: TRBJ2-4
V gene: TRBV7-3

CDR3 DNA: TGTGCCAGCCCGGCGGGACGGAACTATGGCTACACCTTC
CDR3 protein: CASPAGRNYGYTF
D gene: -
clone size: -
J gene: TRBJ1-2
V gene: TRBV28

CDR3 DNA: TGCAGCGTTGCAGGGGGGAGCTCCTACAATGAGCAGTTCTTC
CDR3 protein: CSVAGGSSYNEQFF
D gene: -
clone size: -
J gene: TRBJ2-1
V gene: TRBV29-1

CDR3 DNA: TGTGCCAGCAGCGCACAGGGCTCCTACAATGAGCAGTTCTTC
CDR3 protein: CASSAQGSYNEQFF
D gene: -
clone size: -
J gene: TRBJ2-1
V gene: TRBV7-9

CDR3 DNA: TGCAGCGTTGAAGCGGCCCTTAGCGGGAGGGCGAATGAGCAGTTCTTC
CDR3 protein: CSVEAALSGRANEQFF
D gene: TRBD2
clone size: -
J gene: TRBJ2-1
V gene: TRBV29-1

CDR3 DNA: TGTGCCAGCAGCTTAAATGCCGGGACTAGCGGGGTCGAGGGGCAGTTCTTC
CDR3 protein: CASSLNAGTSGVEGQFF
D gene: TRBD2
clone size: many
J gene: TRBJ2-1
V gene: TRBV7-2

CDR3 DNA: TGTGCCACCAGTGATTCGTACGGGACCTCCCAAGAGACCCAGTACTTC
CDR3 protein: CATSDSYGTSQETQYF
D gene: -
clone size: -
J gene: TRBJ2-5
V gene: TRBV24-1

CDR3 DNA: TGCGCCAGCAGCCAAGAGGCCGGGAGGACCAAAGGGACCCAGTACTTC
CDR3 protein: CASSQEAGRTKGTQYF
D gene: TRBD2
clone size: -
J gene: TRBJ2-5
V gene: TRBV4-3

CDR3 DNA: TGCGCCAGCCCAGAGCTGGAGGGACCGAACTCCTACAATGAGCAGTTCTTC
CDR3 protein: CASPELEGPNSYNEQFF
D gene: -
clone size: few
J gene: TRBJ2-1
V gene: TRBV4-1

CDR3 DNA: TGCAGCGTTGAAGACCGACGGTGGAGGACCGGGGAGCTGTTTTTT
CDR3 protein: CSVEDRRWRTGELFF
D gene: -
clone size: few
J gene: TRBJ2-2
V gene: TRBV29-1

CDR3 DNA: TGCAGTGCTAGGGGCGGGGGGTTCGATAGCTCCTACGAGCAGTACTTC
CDR3 protein: CSARGGGFDSSYEQYF
D gene: TRBD2
clone size: -
J gene: TRBJ2-7
V gene: TRBV20-1

CDR3 DNA: TGTGCCAGCAGCCAACATCGGGGAAGGACTTCCTACAATGAGCAGTTCTTC
CDR3 protein: CASSQHRGRTSYNEQFF
D gene: -
clone size: -
J gene: TRBJ2-1
V gene: TRBV5-6

CDR3 DNA: TGCAGTGTCACGCCCCCCGGGACAAACAAAGAGACCCAGTACTTC
CDR3 protein: CSVTPPGTNKETQYF
D gene: -
clone size: -
J gene: TRBJ2-5
V gene: TRBV20-1

CDR3 DNA: TGCGCCAGCAGCCCCGGGAAGGGGGCTTTTTTGTCCGGGGCCCAGTACTTC
CDR3 protein: CASSPGKGAFLSGAQYF
D gene: TRBD1
clone size: -
J gene: TRBJ2-5
V gene: TRBV4-3

CDR3 DNA: TGTGCCAGCAGCTTAGCGCTTAAACAGGGGGGTAGAGGGAATCAGCCCCAGCATTTT
CDR3 protein: CASSLALKQGGRGNQPQHF
D gene: TRBD1
clone size: -
J gene: TRBJ1-5
V gene: TRBV7-9

CDR3 DNA: TGTGCCAGCAGTAGGACAGGGGTGAGCACAGATACGCAGTATTTT
CDR3 protein: CASSRTGVSTDTQYF
D gene: TRBD1
clone size: -
J gene: TRBJ2-3
V gene: TRBV12-3/TRBV12-4

CDR3 DNA: TGTGCCAGCAGTTTGGCGGCAGGGGGTTACGAGCAGTACTTC
CDR3 protein: CASSLAAGGYEQYF
D gene: TRBD1
clone size: -
J gene: TRBJ2-7
V gene: TRBV12-3/TRBV12-4

CDR3 DNA: TGTGCCAGCAGCCGCGGACAGGGCTACACTGAAGCTTTCTTT
CDR3 protein: CASSRGQGYTEAFF
D gene: TRBD1
clone size: -
J gene: TRBJ1-1
V gene: TRBV3-1

CDR3 DNA: TGTGCCAGCAGCCCCGAATCATCGAATGGGAGGGCGCAGTATTTT
CDR3 protein: CASSPESSNGRAQYF
D gene: TRBD2
clone size: -
J gene: TRBJ2-3
V gene: TRBV7-2

CDR3 DNA: TGCAGTGCTAGACCACTAGCGGGAGATTTAGGAGATACGCAGTATTTT
CDR3 protein: CSARPLAGDLGDTQYF
D gene: TRBD2
clone size: -
J gene: TRBJ2-3
V gene: TRBV20-1

CDR3 DNA: TGCAGCGTTTCGATGGGGGTTGGCTATGGCTACACCTTC
CDR3 protein: CSVSMGVGYGYTF
D gene: -
clone size: -
J gene: TRBJ1-2
V gene: TRBV29-1

CDR3 DNA: TGTGCCAGCAGTCCTGGGACAGGGTTAAGCAATCAGCCCCAGCATTTT
CDR3 protein: CASSPGTGLSNQPQHF
D gene: TRBD1
clone size: -
J gene: TRBJ1-5
V gene: TRBV28

CDR3 DNA: TGCAGTGCTAGACCCCGGACGCGGGGCTACGAGCAGTACTTC
CDR3 protein: CSARPRTRGYEQYF
D gene: -
clone size: -
J gene: TRBJ2-7
V gene: TRBV20-1

CDR3 DNA: TGCAGCGCCAGCGGGAGCGCAGATACGCAGTATTTT
CDR3 protein: CSASGSADTQYF
D gene: TRBD2
clone size: -
J gene: TRBJ2-3
V gene: TRBV20-1

CDR3 DNA: TGCAGCGTCGTAGGGACTGGTGGGGCCAACGTCCTGACTTTC
CDR3 protein: CSVVGTGGANVLTF
D gene: -
clone size: -
J gene: TRBJ2-6
V gene: TRBV29-1

CDR3 DNA: TGCGCCAGCAGCTTAGGTACCAACGAGAATTCACCCCTCCACTTT
CDR3 protein: CASSLGTNENSPLHF
D gene: -
clone size: -
J gene: TRBJ1-6
V gene: TRBV5-1

CDR3 DNA: TGCAGTGTCTCCTACCGACAGGGGTTGCACACCTTC
CDR3 protein: CSVSYRQGLHTF
D gene: TRBD1
clone size: few
J gene: TRBJ1-2
V gene: TRBV20-1

CDR3 DNA: TGTGCCAGCAGCTTAAAGGGGGGCGAGACACCCCTCCACTTT
CDR3 protein: CASSLKGGETPLHF
D gene: -
clone size: -
J gene: TRBJ1-6
V gene: TRBV7-3

CDR3 DNA: TGCGCCAGCAGCGAGGACAGGTCTAGGTCCGGGCAGTACTTC
CDR3 protein: CASSEDRSRSGQYF
D gene: TRBD1
clone size: -
J gene: TRBJ2-7
V gene: TRBV5-1

CDR3 DNA: TGTGCCAGCAGCCCCCTGAAGGTTGAAAATCACAATGAGCAGTTCTTC
CDR3 protein: CASSPLKVENHNEQFF
D gene: -
clone size: -
J gene: TRBJ2-1
V gene: TRBV9

CDR3 DNA: TGCAGTGCTAGAGATTCCCGGGGGACAGGGCTAGATGGCTACACCTTC
CDR3 protein: CSARDSRGTGLDGYTF
D gene: TRBD1
clone size: -
J gene: TRBJ1-2
V gene: TRBV20-1

CDR3 DNA: TGCAGTGCCCGGGACAGGCAATACAATGAGCAGTTCTTC
CDR3 protein: CSARDRQYNEQFF
D gene: TRBD1
clone size: many
J gene: TRBJ2-1
V gene: TRBV20-1